This entry lists 12 T cell receptor beta chains sequenced from one sample in a study of T cell responses to AZD1222 COVID-19 vaccine. Profiled with immunoSEQ multiplex PCR; TCRdb holds only in-frame clones, not every one. The sample includes some 200,000 clones, around nine tenths of them seen just once. Sample: peripheral blood, taken 28 days after the second dose of the MenACWY control vaccine. The receptors were sampled from an adult who received the MenACWY meningococcal vaccine as a control.

J is TRBJ1-4 and V is TRBV15; maybe TRBD1 (6 bases). Trimming pared 0 bases from V and 6 bases from J, leaving 11 bases between. CDR1 and CDR2 from the germline V gene are LNHNV and YYDKDF (reference sequence). The CDR3 covers 15 residues. CDR3: CATSRDRGIYEKLFF. DNA of the CDR3: TGTGCCACCAGCAGAGATAGGGGGATTTATGAAAAACTGTTTTTT.

The gene calls are TRBV9 and TRBJ1-1, with TRBD1 matching over 7 bases. CDR3 length equals 16 residues. The V and J ends lost 0 bases and 4 bases, in that order; junction bases with no gene match: 9. Germline lookup yields CDR1 SGDLS and CDR2 YYNGEE. CDR3 in amino acids: CASSVVDTGEGTEAFF. CDR3 DNA sequence: TGTGCCAGCAGCGTAGTAGATACAGGGGAAGGCACTGAAGCTTTCTTT.

CDR3: CASSPILAGIETQYF. CDR3 nucleotides: TGTGCCAGCTCACCAATTCTAGCGGGAATAGAGACCCAGTACTTC. The chain uses TRBV18 and TRBJ2-5; the match to TRBD2 covers 9 bases. Germline V CDR1 and CDR2: KGHSH, LQKENI. The CDR3 has 15 residues. V lost 2 bases, J lost 4 bases, and 5 bases stayed unmatched.

The V call is TRBV5-1, the J call TRBJ1-1; tentatively, D is TRBD1 (6 bases). V was shortened by 0 bases and J by 10 bases, with 25 bases between the two germline ends. Germline V lookup: CDR1 SGHRS, CDR2 YFSETQ. This CDR3 is 17 amino acids long. The CDR3 DNA reads TGCGCCAGCAGCTTGGCGGGGGGCGCGAGTATAAGCACGGTAGCTTTCTTT. It yields the protein CASSLAGGASISTVAFF.

The gene calls are TRBV7-3 and TRBJ1-2; TRBD1 might be the D (6 bases). Germline CDR1 reads SGHTA; CDR2 reads FQGTGA. The CDR3 runs to 17 residues. Trimming shortened V by 6 bases and J by 8 bases, and 28 bases separated the two germline ends. The CDR3 region has the DNA TGTGCCAGCAGTCTTCACGCGAACAGGGCGACCCGGGGCGGCTACACCTTC. Its protein is CASSLHANRATRGGYTF.

In nucleotides, the CDR3 is TGTGCCAGCAGCTTTGGGACGAACACCGGGGAGCTGTTTTTT. Translating gives CASSFGTNTGELFF. This sequence joins TRBV5-6 and TRBJ2-2; no clear D gene. The CDR3 is 14 amino acids. V lost 2 bases and J 0 bases, leaving 5 bases between the germline ends. Per germline, CDR1 SGHDT and CDR2 YYEEEE.

In its sample, this clone was seen a few times. The chain uses TRBV7-2 and TRBJ2-7, with D unclear. CDR1 is SGHTA, CDR2 FQGNSA, per germline. Trimming stripped 1 base from V and 3 bases from J, with 16 bases between. This CDR3 region has 16 residues. CDR3 region: CASSLVASLRIYEQYF. In DNA form, the CDR3 reads TGTGCCAGCAGCTTAGTAGCCAGTCTGAGGATCTACGAGCAGTACTTC.

The chain carries TRBV29-1 and TRBJ1-6; 7 positions match TRBD1. The germline V gene encodes CDR1 SQVTM and CDR2 ANQGSEA. Unmatched junction bases numbered 2, after V lost 4 bases and J lost 5 bases. The CDR3 has 13 amino acids. As DNA, the CDR3 is TGCAGCGTTGGGCAGGGGGATAATTCACCCCTCCACTTT. It translates to CSVGQGDNSPLHF. The full variable domain, rest sourced from reference TRBV29-1 and TRBJ1-6, is SAVISQKPSRDICQRGTSLTIQCQVDSQVTMMFWYRQQPGQSLTLIATANQGSEATYESGFVIDKFPISRPNLTFSTLTVSNMSPEDSSIYLCSVGQGDNSPLHFGNGTRLTVT.

The chain uses TRBV19 and TRBJ1-2; D is ambiguous. The germline gives CDR1 LNHDA, CDR2 SQIVND (reference sequence). The V end lost 6 bases, the J end lost 0 bases, and 14 bases lay between the germline ends. The CDR3 length is 15 residues. Written as DNA, the CDR3 is TGTGCCAGTAGCCCATCGGGGTATCCTAACTATGGCTACACCTTC. It is translated as CASSPSGYPNYGYTF. The variable domain in full, with the rest retrieved from reference TRBV19 and TRBJ1-2, is DGGITQSPKYLFRKEGQNVTLSCEQNLNHDAMYWYRQDPGQGLRLIYYSQIVNDFQKGDIAEGYSVSREKKESFPLTVTSAQKNPTAFYLCASSPSGYPNYGYTFGSGTRLTVV.

The chain has TRBV5-1 and TRBJ1-5, with D possibly matching TRBD1 (5 bases). CDR3 size: 13 residues. Germline CDR1 and CDR2: SGHRS and YFSETQ. Deletions cut 5 bases from V and 5 bases from J, with 11 bases between. The CDR3 nucleotides are TGCGCCAGCAGTCGGGACGGCGATCAGCCCCAGCATTTT. Encoded protein: CASSRDGDQPQHF.

CDR3 protein: CSVARTGAYNEQFF. The CDR3 DNA sequence: TGCAGCGTTGCGCGTACGGGGGCCTACAATGAGCAGTTCTTC. The chain uses TRBV29-1 and TRBJ2-1, with TRBD2 as a possible D gene (6 bases). The CDR3 has 14 amino acids. V gave up 4 bases and J gave up 2 bases, with 12 bases separating them. The germline V gene encodes CDR1 SQVTM and CDR2 ANQGSEA.

This chain links TRBV10-3 with TRBJ1-1; D is ambiguous. CDR1 is ENHRY, CDR2 SYGVKD, per germline. The CDR3 is 14 residues long. V shed 6 bases and J shed 0 bases, with 11 bases lying between them. The CDR3 coding sequence is TGTGCCATCAGGGACGGATACATGAACACTGAAGCTTTCTTT. It encodes CAIRDGYMNTEAFF.